This T cell receptor beta chain was documented in a study of blood T cell repertoires in COVID-19. In the original analysis: Nucleated cell number was recorded as an estimate derived from reference gene primer amplification. Using immunoSEQ multiplex PCR, the repertoire was profiled, and TCRdb retains in-frame clones only, with some absent. The V and J calls and the clone size are those of that table, but D and trimming were determined from the DNA. The top ten hold less than 4.5% of the sample, which has 120,000 to 150,000 clones, roughly 85% seen once. The CDR3 totals 14 residues. The V gene end was trimmed by 4 bases and the J gene end by 8 bases; junction bases not matched to a gene: 3. Germline loops: CDR1 LGHDT, CDR2 YNNKEL (reference sequence).

This clonotype was sampled from a man in his sixties with acute or convalescent COVID-19. What was sequenced was peripheral blood. This rearrangement joins TRBV3-1 (or the pseudogene TRBV3-2) to TRBJ1-4, with 11 bases aligning to TRBD1. The CDR3 region is CASSLRDRGEKLFF. The CDR3 DNA reads TGTGCCAGCAGCCTACGGGACAGGGGGGAAAAACTGTTTTTT.